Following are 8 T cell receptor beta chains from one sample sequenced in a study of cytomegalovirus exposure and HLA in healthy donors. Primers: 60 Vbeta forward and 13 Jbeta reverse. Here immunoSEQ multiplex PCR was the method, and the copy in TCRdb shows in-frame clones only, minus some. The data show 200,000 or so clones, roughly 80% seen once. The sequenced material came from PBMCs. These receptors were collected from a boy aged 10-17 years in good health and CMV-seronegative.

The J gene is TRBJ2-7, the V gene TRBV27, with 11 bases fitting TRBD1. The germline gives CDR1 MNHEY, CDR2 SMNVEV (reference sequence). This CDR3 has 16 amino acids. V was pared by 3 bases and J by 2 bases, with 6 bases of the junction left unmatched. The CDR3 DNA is TGTGCCAGCAGTTTCCGACGGGACAGGGGGGCCTACGAGCAGTACTTC. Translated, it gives CASSFRRDRGAYEQYF.

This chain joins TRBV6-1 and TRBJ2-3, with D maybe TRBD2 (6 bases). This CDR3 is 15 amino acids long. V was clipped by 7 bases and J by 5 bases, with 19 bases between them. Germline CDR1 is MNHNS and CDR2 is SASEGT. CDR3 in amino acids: CASNSRTNSGDTQYF. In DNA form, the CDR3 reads TGTGCCAGCAATTCGCGGACTAACTCAGGAGATACGCAGTATTTT.

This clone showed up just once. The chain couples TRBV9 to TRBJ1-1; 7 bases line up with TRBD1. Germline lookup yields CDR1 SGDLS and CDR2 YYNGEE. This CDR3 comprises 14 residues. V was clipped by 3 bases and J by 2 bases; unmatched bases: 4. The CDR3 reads CASSAGTENTEAFF. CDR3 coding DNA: TGTGCCAGCAGCGCCGGGACAGAAAACACTGAAGCTTTCTTT.

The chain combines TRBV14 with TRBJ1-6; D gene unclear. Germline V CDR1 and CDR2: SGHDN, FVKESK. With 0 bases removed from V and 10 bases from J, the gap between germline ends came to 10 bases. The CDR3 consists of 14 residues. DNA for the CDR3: TGTGCCAGCAGCCAAGAACTCATGCGGTCACCCCTCCACTTT. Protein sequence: CASSQELMRSPLHF.

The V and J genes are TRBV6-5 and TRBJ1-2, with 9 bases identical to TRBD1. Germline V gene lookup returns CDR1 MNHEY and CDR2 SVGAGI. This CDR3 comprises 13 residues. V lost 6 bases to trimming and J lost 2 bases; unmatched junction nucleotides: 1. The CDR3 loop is CASRGTGNYGYTF. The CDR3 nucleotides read TGTGCCAGCAGGGGGACAGGGAACTATGGCTACACCTTC.

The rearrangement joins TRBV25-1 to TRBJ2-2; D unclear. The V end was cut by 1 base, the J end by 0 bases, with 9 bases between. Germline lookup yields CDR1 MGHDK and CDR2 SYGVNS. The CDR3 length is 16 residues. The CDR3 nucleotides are TGTGCCAGCAGTGAATGGGCAGATTCGAACACCGGGGAGCTGTTTTTT. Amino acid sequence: CASSEWADSNTGELFF.

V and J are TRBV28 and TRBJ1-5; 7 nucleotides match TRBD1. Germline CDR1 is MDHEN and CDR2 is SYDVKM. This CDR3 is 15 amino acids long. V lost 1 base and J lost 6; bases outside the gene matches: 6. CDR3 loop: CASSLFRQGPQPQHF. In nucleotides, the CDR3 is TGTGCCAGCAGTTTATTCCGACAGGGCCCTCAGCCCCAGCATTTT.

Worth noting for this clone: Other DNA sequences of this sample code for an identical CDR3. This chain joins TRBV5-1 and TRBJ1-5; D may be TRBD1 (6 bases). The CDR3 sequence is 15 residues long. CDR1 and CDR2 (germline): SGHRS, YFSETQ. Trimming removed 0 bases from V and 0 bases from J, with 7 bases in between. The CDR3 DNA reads TGCGCCAGCAGCTTGGGAGGGGGTAGCAATCAGCCCCAGCATTTT. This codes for CASSLGGGSNQPQHF.